Listed here is a single T cell receptor beta chain. This record belongs to a study of blood T cell repertoires in COVID-19. At the level of the study: Sites across the United States, Italy and Spain contributed samples from acute and convalescent COVID-19. T cells, B-cell-depleted T cells, or PBMCs supplied cDNA or gDNA.

Methods used by the authors: Quantification of nucleated cells was approximated via reference gene primer amplification. This table comes from immunoSEQ multiplex PCR, and its TCRdb copy is limited to in-frame clones, with some not included. V and J calls and clone size follow that table, whereas D and trimming were derived from the DNA. The data show around 72,000 clones, roughly 87% seen once. Germline CDR1 SEHNR, CDR2 FQNEAQ (reference sequence). V was clipped by 7 bases and J by 0 bases; unmatched bases: 12. The CDR3 is 17 amino acids. The genes are TRBV7-9 and TRBJ2-1; 7 bases are shared with TRBD2. The source material was peripheral blood. This TCR came from a woman aged 45-65 years with acute or convalescent COVID-19. CDR3 in DNA: TGTGCCAGCATGGCACCTAGCGGCGACCACTCCTACAATGAGCAGTTCTTC. Amino acids: CASMAPSGDHSYNEQFF.